This note documents a single TCR beta chain sequence. Patients from Seattle were sampled longitudinally, starting during active infection. This record comes from a study of blood T cell repertoires in COVID-19. Study-level background: Some COVID-19 samples were acute and others convalescent; all came from the United States, Italy and Spain.

As originally analysed: The authors estimated nucleated cell counts from reference gene primer amplification. Clones were sequenced by immunoSEQ multiplex PCR, and TCRdb holds only the in-frame ones, with some missing. Clone size and V and J calls were adopted from that table, with D and trimming inferred from the DNA. The table lists 250,000 to 350,000 clones, 80% to 90% of them singletons. With 2 bases removed from V and 0 bases from J, the gap between germline ends came to 8 bases. This CDR3 has 15 residues. The germline gives CDR1 GTSNPN, CDR2 SVGIG (reference sequence). The rearrangement links TRBV30 to TRBJ2-6; D unresolved. This clonotype was sampled from a woman in her fifties or sixties with COVID-19, enrolled during active disease. The sample was peripheral blood. This chain's CDR3 is CAWSLRSSGANVLTF. CDR3 in DNA: TGTGCCTGGAGTTTAAGGAGCTCTGGGGCCAACGTCCTGACTTTC.